The entry below gives a single T cell receptor (beta chain) sequence along with its context. Its antigen is unknown. The sample originates from a study of cytomegalovirus exposure and HLA in healthy donors. Background on the study: Earlier findings included about 120 million unique TCR beta sequences obtained from about 180 million T cells.

PCR amplification relied on 60 Vbeta primers (plus 13 Jbeta primers). The table came from immunoSEQ multiplex PCR; TCRdb's copy has only in-frame clones and leaves some out. Counted here are approximately 200,000 clones, less than 85% occurring once; the ten biggest clones make up less than 2%. Whole-study results and caveats: Presence/absence results assume similar sequencing depth per donor, which may not hold. Excluded were some V segments that proved indistinguishable, including TRBV6-2 and TRBV6-3.

This CDR3 has 15 amino acids. CDR1 SGHVS and CDR2 FNYEAQ come from the germline V gene. With V trimmed by 4 bases and J by 7 bases, 6 bases remained unmatched. V and J are TRBV7-6 and TRBJ2-2, with 10 bases fitting TRBD1. The source of this sequence is a girl aged 5 to 17 in good health and CMV-seropositive. The sequencing input was PBMCs. This chain's CDR3 is CASSSQTGGDGELFF. In DNA, the CDR3 is TGTGCCAGCAGCTCCCAGACAGGGGGCGACGGGGAGCTGTTTTTT.